Listed below are T cell receptor beta chains from one sample, sequenced in a study of response to subunit inactivated influenza vaccine. Each CDR3 protein gets one entry after TCRdb re-called the RT-PCR reads with MiXCR. The sample includes more than 450,000 distinct CDR3 sequences, about 10% of them seen just once. The specimen comprised PBMCs from blood, sampled on the day of vaccination. Receptor source: a man in his forties or fifties who received an inactivated influenza vaccine. Each CDR3 is given with its conserved first and last residue. Fields, in order: J gene, V gene, D gene, clone size, CDR3 DNA, CDR3 protein. A D gene is named only where the DNA matches it firmly. Some rows have no size entry. The others give once, few or many, or a class for an expanded clone.

TRBJ2-1,TRBV20-1,.,few,TGCAGCTTCCTCCTTAAAGGGGCTAATGAGCAGTTCTTC,CSFLLKGANEQFF
TRBJ2-3,TRBV9,.,few,TGTGCCAGCAGCCCTCACTCGACCGCGACCAAAGATACGCAGTATTTT,CASSPHSTATKDTQYF
TRBJ2-1,TRBV12-3/TRBV12-4,.,many,TGTGCCAGCAGTTTAGCTGCCCTTAATGAGCAGTTCTTC,CASSLAALNEQFF
TRBJ2-2,TRBV24-1,.,.,TGTGCCACTCCACCCAACGGGGGAGCAAACACCGGGGAGCTGTTTTTT,CATPPNGGANTGELFF
TRBJ2-2,TRBV3-1,.,few,TGTGCCAGCAGCCAAGTCACGACCGGGGAGCTGTTTTTT,CASSQVTTGELFF
TRBJ2-7,TRBV2,.,few,TGTGCCAGCAGTGAAAGGCAGGGAGGTACCTACGAGCAGTACTTC,CASSERQGGTYEQYF
TRBJ1-2,TRBV20-1,.,few,TGCAGTGCTAGAGTCACCGGGAGGGTGGACGGGTACACCTTC,CSARVTGRVDGYTF
TRBJ2-7,TRBV27,.,few,TGTGCCAGCAGTTTTGCTTCGGGTTACGAGCAGTACTTC,CASSFASGYEQYF
TRBJ1-1,TRBV12-3/TRBV12-4,.,few,TGTGCCAGCAGGGGGACAAACATGAACACTGAAGCTTTCTTT,CASRGTNMNTEAFF
TRBJ2-6,TRBV20-1,.,few,TGCAGTGCAGCCGATGTTGGCTCTGGGGCCAACGTCCTGACTTTC,CSAADVGSGANVLTF
TRBJ1-4,TRBV20-1,.,few,TGCAGTGCTAGAAATACTGCAACTAATGAAAAACTGTTTTTT,CSARNTATNEKLFF
TRBJ2-1,TRBV6-2/TRBV6-3,TRBD2,.,TGTGCCAGCAGCTTAGCGGGAGGGCAGTTCTTC,CASSLAGGQFF
TRBJ2-1,TRBV12-3/TRBV12-4,.,.,TGTGCCAGCAGTTTAGTGAGAGGCGAGCAGTTCTTC,CASSLVRGEQFF
TRBJ2-2,TRBV2,.,many,TGTGCCAGCCAGGGCAGGGAGAACACCGGGGAGCTGTTTTTT,CASQGRENTGELFF
TRBJ2-1,TRBV20-1,TRBD1,few,TGCAGTGCCGAACAGGGGATCCGGAATGAGCAGTTCTTC,CSAEQGIRNEQFF
TRBJ2-7,TRBV18,TRBD2,.,TGTGCCAGCTCACCACTAGCGGGAGGCGAATACGAGCAGTACTTC,CASSPLAGGEYEQYF
TRBJ2-2,TRBV6-1,.,many,TGTGCCAGCAGTGGGACGGTGAACACCGGGGAGCTGTTTTTT,CASSGTVNTGELFF
TRBJ2-3,TRBV9,.,many,TGTGCCAGCAGCGTAGCTGCCTATGTCACAGATACGCAGTATTTT,CASSVAAYVTDTQYF
TRBJ2-7,TRBV28,TRBD1,.,TGTGCCAGCAGTTCACTAATTACCGGGACAGGGGTAAAGGACGAGCAGTACTTC,CASSSLITGTGVKDEQYF
TRBJ1-2,TRBV20-1,.,.,TGCAGTGCTAGAGATAGCGCAACCAACTATGGCTACACCTTC,CSARDSATNYGYTF
TRBJ1-3,TRBV12-3/TRBV12-4,.,.,TGTGCCAGCAGTTTAAGGGGAGGCTCTGGAAACACCATATATTTT,CASSLRGGSGNTIYF
TRBJ2-1,TRBV20-1,TRBD2,.,TGCAGTGCTAGAGGGGGGCTAGCGGGTTCTCACTACAATGAGCAGTTCTTC,CSARGGLAGSHYNEQFF
TRBJ2-5,TRBV7-2,TRBD1,many,TGTGCCAGCAGTCGGACAGGAATACAAGAGACCCAGTACTTC,CASSRTGIQETQYF
TRBJ2-1,TRBV20-1,TRBD2,many,TGCAGTGCAACCCCGCCGCGGGGGTCCAATGAGCAGTTCTTC,CSATPPRGSNEQFF
TRBJ1-6,TRBV10-3,TRBD1,.,TGTGCCATCAGTGACACCGGGACAGGGGTTCTGGATTCACCCCTCCACTTT,CAISDTGTGVLDSPLHF
TRBJ2-7,TRBV6-1,.,few,TGTGCCAGCAGCCGTAGCGGTGGCTGGAAGAGCATCGAGCAGTACTTC,CASSRSGGWKSIEQYF
TRBJ2-5,TRBV7-6,.,.,TGTGCCAGCAGCTTAGCGATAGGGAGAGAGACCCAGTACTTC,CASSLAIGRETQYF
TRBJ2-3,TRBV7-2,.,many,TGTGCCAGCAGCTTAGAAGTAGATACGCAGTATTTT,CASSLEVDTQYF